The T cell receptor (beta chain) under discussion was sequenced for a study of blood T cell repertoires in COVID-19. Study context: T cells, B-cell-depleted T cells, or PBMCs supplied cDNA or gDNA.

V was pared by 5 bases and J by 7 bases, with 14 bases of the junction left unmatched. Germline V gene lookup returns CDR1 SGHVS and CDR2 FQNEAQ. The CDR3 contains 16 residues. The assay was immunoSEQ multiplex PCR, and TCRdb's table has in-frame clones only and misses some. The sample shows hundreds of thousands of clones, about 86% of them seen only once. Participant reports of clinical history set cohort assignment. The receptor was derived from a man aged 30 to 45 with acute COVID-19. The rearrangement uses TRBV7-8 and TRBJ2-1; 7 positions match TRBD2. Sequencing was carried out using PBMCs or T cells enriched from blood (not recorded which). CDR3 sequence: CASSRSSGSGRNEQFF. In DNA, the CDR3 is TGTGCCAGCAGCCGGTCTAGCGGTTCGGGGAGGAATGAGCAGTTCTTC.